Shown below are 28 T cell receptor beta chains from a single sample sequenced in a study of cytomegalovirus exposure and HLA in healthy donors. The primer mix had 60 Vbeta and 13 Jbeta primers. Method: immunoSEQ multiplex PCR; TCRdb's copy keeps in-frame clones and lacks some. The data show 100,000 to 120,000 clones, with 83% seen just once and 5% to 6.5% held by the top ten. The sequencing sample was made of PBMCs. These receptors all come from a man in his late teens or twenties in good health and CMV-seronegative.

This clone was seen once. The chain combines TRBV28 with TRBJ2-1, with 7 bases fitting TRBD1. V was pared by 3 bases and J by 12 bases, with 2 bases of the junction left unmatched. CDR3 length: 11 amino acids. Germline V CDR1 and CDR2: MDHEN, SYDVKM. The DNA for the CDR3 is TGTGCCAGCAGTTTCAGGGGGACGCAGTTCTTC. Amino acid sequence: CASSFRGTQFF.

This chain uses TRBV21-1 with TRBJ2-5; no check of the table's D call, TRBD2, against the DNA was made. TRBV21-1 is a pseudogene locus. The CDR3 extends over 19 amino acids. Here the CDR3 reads CASSKAGAAHLDTRETQYF. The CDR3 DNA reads TGTGCCAGCAGCAAAGCCGGCGCGGCGCACCTGGATACCCGGGAGACCCAGTACTTC.

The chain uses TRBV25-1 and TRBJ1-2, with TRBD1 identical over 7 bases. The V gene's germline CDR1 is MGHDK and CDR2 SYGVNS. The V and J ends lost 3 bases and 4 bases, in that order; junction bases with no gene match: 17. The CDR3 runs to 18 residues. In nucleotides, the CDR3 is TGTGCCAGCAGTGATCCCGGGGGAGAGGGGGCTCGGGGCTATGGCTACACCTTC. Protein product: CASSDPGGEGARGYGYTF.

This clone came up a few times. DNA of the CDR3: TGTGCCAGCAGTGAAATCGGGGGGACCACTGAAGCTTTCTTT. This codes for CASSEIGGTTEAFF. V gene TRBV6-1 combines with J gene TRBJ1-1, with D tentatively TRBD1 (5 bases). The CDR3 extends over 14 amino acids. Germline assignment: CDR1 MNHNS and CDR2 SASEGT. V lost 2 bases and J lost 4, with 11 bases in between.

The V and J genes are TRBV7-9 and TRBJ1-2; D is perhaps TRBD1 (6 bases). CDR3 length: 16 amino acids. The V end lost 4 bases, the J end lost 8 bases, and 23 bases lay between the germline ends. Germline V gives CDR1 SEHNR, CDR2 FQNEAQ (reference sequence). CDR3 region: CASSSSTILRGSGYTF. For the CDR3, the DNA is TGTGCCAGCAGCTCAAGTACTATTCTCAGGGGATCCGGCTACACCTTC.

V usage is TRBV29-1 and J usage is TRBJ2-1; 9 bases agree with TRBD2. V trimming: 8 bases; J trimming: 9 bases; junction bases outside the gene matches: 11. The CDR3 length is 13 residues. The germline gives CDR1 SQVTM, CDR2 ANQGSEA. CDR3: CSIGASGTGEQFF. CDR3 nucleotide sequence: TGCAGCATTGGGGCTAGCGGGACTGGTGAGCAGTTCTTC.

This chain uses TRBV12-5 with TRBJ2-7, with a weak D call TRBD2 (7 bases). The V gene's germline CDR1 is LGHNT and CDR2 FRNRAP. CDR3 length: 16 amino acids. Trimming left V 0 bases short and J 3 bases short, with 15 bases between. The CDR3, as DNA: TGTGCTAGTGGTTTGGTATTGGGGGGGCCCAACTACGAGCAGTACTTC. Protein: CASGLVLGGPNYEQYF.

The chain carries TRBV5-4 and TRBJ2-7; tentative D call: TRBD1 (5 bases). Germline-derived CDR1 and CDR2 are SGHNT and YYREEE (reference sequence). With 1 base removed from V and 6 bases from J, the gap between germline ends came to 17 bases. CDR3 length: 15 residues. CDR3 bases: TGTGCCAGCAGCTTGACCGCAGGGTCCTTGAGCGAGCAGTACTTC. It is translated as CASSLTAGSLSEQYF. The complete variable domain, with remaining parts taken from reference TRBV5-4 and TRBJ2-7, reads ETGVTQSPTHLIKTRGQQVTLRCSSQSGHNTVSWYQQALGQGPQFIFQYYREEENGRGNFPPRFSGLQFPNYSSELNVNALELDDSALYLCASSLTAGSLSEQYFGPGTRLTVT.

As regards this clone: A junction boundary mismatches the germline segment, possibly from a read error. The CDR3 sequence is CASTRQGVSHEQYF. The DNA of the CDR3 is TGTGCCAGCACCCGACAGGGGGTCTCCCACGAGCAGTACTTC. The chain has TRBV5-5 and TRBJ2-7, with 9 bases fitting TRBD1. CDR3 size: 14 residues. The germline V gene encodes CDR1 SGHKS and CDR2 YYEKEE (reference sequence).

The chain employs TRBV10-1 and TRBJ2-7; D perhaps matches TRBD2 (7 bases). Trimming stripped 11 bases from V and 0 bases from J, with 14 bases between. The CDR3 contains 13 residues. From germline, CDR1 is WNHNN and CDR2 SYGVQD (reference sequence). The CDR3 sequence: CAGGGRSSYEQYF. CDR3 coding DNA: TGCGCCGGGGGGGGCAGGAGCTCCTACGAGCAGTACTTC.

The CDR3 DNA reads TGCGCCAGCAGCTTGGTCGGACAGGGTGTCGAGCAGTACTTC. Protein product: CASSLVGQGVEQYF. This sequence joins TRBV5-1 and TRBJ2-7; TRBD1 aligns across 8 bases. V dropped 0 bases and J dropped 6; count of bases not matched to a gene: 5. This CDR3 contains 14 residues. Germline assignment: CDR1 SGHRS and CDR2 YFSETQ.

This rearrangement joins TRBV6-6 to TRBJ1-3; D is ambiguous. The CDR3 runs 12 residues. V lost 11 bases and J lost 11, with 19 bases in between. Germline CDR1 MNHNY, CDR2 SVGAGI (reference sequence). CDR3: CAGGSTPESIYF. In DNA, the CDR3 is TGTGCCGGCGGCTCGACCCCGGAGTCCATATATTTT.

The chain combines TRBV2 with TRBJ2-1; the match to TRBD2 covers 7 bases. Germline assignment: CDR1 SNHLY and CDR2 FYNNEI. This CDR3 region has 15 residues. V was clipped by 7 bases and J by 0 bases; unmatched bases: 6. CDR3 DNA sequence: TGTGCCAGCACCCCCGGGGGGAGCTCCTACAATGAGCAGTTCTTC. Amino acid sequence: CASTPGGSSYNEQFF.

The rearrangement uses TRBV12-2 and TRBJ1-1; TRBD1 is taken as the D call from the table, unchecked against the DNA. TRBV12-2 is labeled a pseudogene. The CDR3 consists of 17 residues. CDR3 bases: TGTGCAAGTCGCTTAGCGATCTTTTTATGGCAGAACACTGAAGCTTTCTTT. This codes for CASRLAIFLWQNTEAFF.

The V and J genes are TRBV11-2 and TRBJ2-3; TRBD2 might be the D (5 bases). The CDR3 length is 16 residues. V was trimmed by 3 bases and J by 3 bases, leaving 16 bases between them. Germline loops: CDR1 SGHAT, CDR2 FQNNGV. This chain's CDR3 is CASSFARARRTDTQYF. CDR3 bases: TGTGCCAGCAGCTTTGCGAGGGCCCGTCGGACAGATACGCAGTATTTT.

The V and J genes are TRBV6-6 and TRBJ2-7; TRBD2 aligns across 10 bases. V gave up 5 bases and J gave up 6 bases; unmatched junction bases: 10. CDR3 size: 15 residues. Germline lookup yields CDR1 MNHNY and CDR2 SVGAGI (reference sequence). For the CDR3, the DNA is TGTGCCAGCAGTATCCAGCGGGAGGGCCCCTCCGAGCAGTACTTC. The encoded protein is CASSIQREGPSEQYF.

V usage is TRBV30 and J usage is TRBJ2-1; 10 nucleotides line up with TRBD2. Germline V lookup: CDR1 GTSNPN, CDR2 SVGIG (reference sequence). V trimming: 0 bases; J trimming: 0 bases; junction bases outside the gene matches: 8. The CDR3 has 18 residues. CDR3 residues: CAWSVRLLAGNSYNEQFF. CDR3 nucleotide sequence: TGTGCCTGGAGTGTTAGGTTACTAGCGGGGAACTCCTACAATGAGCAGTTCTTC. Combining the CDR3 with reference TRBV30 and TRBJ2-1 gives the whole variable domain SQTIHQWPATLVQPVGSPLSLECTVEGTSNPNLYWYRQAAGRGLQLLFYSVGIGQISSEVPQNLSASRPQDRQFILSSKKLLLSDSGFYLCAWSVRLLAGNSYNEQFFGPGTRLTVL.

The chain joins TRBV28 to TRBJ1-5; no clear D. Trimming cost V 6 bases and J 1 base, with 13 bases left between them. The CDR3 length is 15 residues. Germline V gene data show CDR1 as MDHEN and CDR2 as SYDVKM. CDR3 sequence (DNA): TGTGCCAGCAGGAAGCCCGAGGGAAGCAATCAGCCCCAGCATTTT. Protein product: CASRKPEGSNQPQHF.

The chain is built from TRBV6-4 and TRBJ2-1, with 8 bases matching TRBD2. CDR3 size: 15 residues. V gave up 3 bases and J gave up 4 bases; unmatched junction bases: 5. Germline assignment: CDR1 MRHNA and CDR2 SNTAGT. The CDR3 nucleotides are TGTGCCAGCAGTGAAGGGACTAGAGATTACAATGAGCAGTTCTTC. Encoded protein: CASSEGTRDYNEQFF.

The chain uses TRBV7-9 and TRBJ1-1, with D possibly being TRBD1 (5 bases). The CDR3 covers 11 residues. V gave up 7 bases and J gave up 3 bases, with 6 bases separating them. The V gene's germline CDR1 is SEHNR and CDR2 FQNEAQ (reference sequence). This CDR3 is CASKTDTEAFF. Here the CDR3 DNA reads TGTGCCAGCAAGACAGACACTGAAGCTTTCTTT. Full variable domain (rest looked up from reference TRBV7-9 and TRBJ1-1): DTGVSQNPRHKITKRGQNVTFRCDPISEHNRLYWYRQTLGQGPEFLTYFQNEAQLEKSRLLSDRFSAERPKGSFSTLEIQRTEQGDSAMYLCASKTDTEAFFGQGTRLTVV.

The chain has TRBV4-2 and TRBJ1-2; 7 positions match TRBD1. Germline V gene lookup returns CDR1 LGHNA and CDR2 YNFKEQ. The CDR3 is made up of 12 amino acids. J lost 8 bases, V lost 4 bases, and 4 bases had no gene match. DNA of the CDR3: TGTGCCAGCAGCCTGCGGGACAGCGGCTACACCTTC. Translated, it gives CASSLRDSGYTF.

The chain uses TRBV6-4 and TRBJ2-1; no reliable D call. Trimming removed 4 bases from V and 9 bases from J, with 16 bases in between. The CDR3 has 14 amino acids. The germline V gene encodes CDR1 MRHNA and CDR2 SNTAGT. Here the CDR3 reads CASSAAIALGEQFF. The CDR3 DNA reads TGTGCCAGCAGTGCCGCCATAGCCCTCGGTGAGCAGTTCTTC.

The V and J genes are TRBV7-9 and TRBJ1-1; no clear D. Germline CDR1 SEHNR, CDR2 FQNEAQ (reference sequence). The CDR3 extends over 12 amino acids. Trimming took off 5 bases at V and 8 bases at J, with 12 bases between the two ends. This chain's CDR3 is CASSRGGREAFF. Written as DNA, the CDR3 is TGTGCCAGCAGCCGGGGAGGCAGGGAAGCTTTCTTT.

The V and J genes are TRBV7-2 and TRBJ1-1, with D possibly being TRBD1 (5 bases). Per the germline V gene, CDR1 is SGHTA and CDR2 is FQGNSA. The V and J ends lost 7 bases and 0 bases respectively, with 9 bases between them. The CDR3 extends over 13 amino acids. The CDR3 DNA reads TGTGCCAGCACCGGACATATGAACACTGAAGCTTTCTTT. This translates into CASTGHMNTEAFF.

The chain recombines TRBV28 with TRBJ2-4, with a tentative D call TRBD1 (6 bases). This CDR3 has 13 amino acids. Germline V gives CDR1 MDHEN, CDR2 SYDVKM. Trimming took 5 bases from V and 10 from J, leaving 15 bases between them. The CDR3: CASSTRGKGIQYF. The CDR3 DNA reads TGTGCCAGCAGTACTAGGGGGAAAGGGATTCAGTACTTC.

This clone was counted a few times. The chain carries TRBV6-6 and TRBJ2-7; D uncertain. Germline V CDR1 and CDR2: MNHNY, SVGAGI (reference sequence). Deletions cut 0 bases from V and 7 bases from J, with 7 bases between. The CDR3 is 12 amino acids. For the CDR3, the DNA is TGTGCCAGCAGTTACTCCTGGCGGGAGCAGTACTTC. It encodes CASSYSWREQYF.

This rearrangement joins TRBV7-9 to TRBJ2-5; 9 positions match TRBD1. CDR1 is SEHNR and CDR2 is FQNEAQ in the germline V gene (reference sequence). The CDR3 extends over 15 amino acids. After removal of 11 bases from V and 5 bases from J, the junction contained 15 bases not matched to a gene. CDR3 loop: CAGGTGTGLGETQYF. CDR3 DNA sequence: TGTGCCGGGGGGACAGGGACCGGTTTAGGGGAGACCCAGTACTTC. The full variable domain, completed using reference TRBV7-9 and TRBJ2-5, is DTGVSQNPRHKITKRGQNVTFRCDPISEHNRLYWYRQTLGQGPEFLTYFQNEAQLEKSRLLSDRFSAERPKGSFSTLEIQRTEQGDSAMYLCAGGTGTGLGETQYFGPGTRLLVL.

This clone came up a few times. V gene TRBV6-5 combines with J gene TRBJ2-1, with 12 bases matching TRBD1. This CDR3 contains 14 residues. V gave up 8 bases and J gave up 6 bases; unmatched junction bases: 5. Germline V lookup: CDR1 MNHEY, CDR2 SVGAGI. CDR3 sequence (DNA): TGTGCCAGCGGCCGGGACAGGGGGCCCAATGAGCAGTTCTTC. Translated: CASGRDRGPNEQFF.